This TCR beta chain was sequenced in a study of blood T cell repertoires in COVID-19. Study context: The cDNA or gDNA used as material had been derived from T cells, B-cell-depleted T cells, or PBMCs.

Participants, roughly 18 to 89 years old, spanned 25 or so US areas. Original handling: The authors estimated nucleated cell counts from reference gene primer amplification. Assay: immunoSEQ multiplex PCR; the TCRdb copy retains only in-frame clones and omits some. Clonal size and the V and J genes are those of that table, whereas D and trimming came from the DNA. The table records about 370,000 clones, approximately 91% of them present only once. The TCR sequence derives from a woman in her thirties or forties who had been exposed to COVID-19. The sample comprised PBMCs or T cells enriched from blood (not recorded which).

For the CDR3, the DNA is TGCGCCAGCAGCTCCGGACTAGCGGGGGGTCTACGGCCCGAGCAGTTCTTC. It codes for CASSSGLAGGLRPEQFF. The V call is TRBV5-1, the J call TRBJ2-1, with TRBD2 matching 14 bases. The CDR3 extends over 17 amino acids. Germline V gene data show CDR1 as SGHRS and CDR2 as YFSETQ. Unmatched junction bases numbered 12, after V lost 3 bases and J lost 10 bases.